The rows below give T cell receptor beta chains drawn from one sample of a study of T cell changes during pregnancy in multiple sclerosis. The table came from immunoSEQ multiplex PCR; TCRdb's copy has only in-frame clones and leaves some out. The repertoire consists of tens of thousands of clones, with over 75% occurring once and the leading ten covering under 2%. This specimen consisted of peripheral blood, obtained after pregnancy. All receptors come from a female donor with multiple sclerosis, enrolled in a pregnancy study. The CDR3 runs from the conserved cysteine through the conserved F or W. A D gene is named only where the DNA matches it firmly. Size is omitted from some rows. Given values are once, few, many or a class for expanded clones.

size	V	D	J	DNA	CDR3
NA	TRBV18	TRBD1	TRBJ1-1	TGTGCCAGCTCTCAGGGGGCCGGCACTGAAGCTTTCTTT	CASSQGAGTEAFF
once	TRBV7-3	NA	TRBJ1-1	TGTGCCAGCAGCTTAACGAAGGGGCTTGAAGCTTTCTTT	CASSLTKGLEAFF
NA	TRBV7-3	NA	TRBJ2-7	TGTGCCAGCAGCTTAACTAAATCCTCCTACGAGCAGTACTTC	CASSLTKSSYEQYF
NA	TRBV10-1	TRBD2	TRBJ2-3	TGCGCCAGCAGTGGGGAGGAAGGTGGCCTAGCGGGGTTCACAGATACGCAGTATTTT	CASSGEEGGLAGFTDTQYF
NA	TRBV4-2	TRBD2	TRBJ2-5	TGTGCCAGCAGCCAAGGCGGCCCTAGCGGGGGTACCCAGTACTTC	CASSQGGPSGGTQYF
NA	TRBV6-4	TRBD1	TRBJ2-2	TGTGCCAGCAGTGACTCGGTAGCAGGGGGCTCCGGGGAGCTGTTTTTT	CASSDSVAGGSGELFF
once	TRBV6-5	NA	TRBJ2-7	TGTGCCAGCAGCCTAAGGGGTTACGAGCAGTACTTC	CASSLRGYEQYF
NA	TRBV7-6	TRBD1	TRBJ1-4	TGTGCCAGCAGCCCTCTCTCACAGGGGTATGAAAAACTGTTTTTT	CASSPLSQGYEKLFF
NA	TRBV2	NA	TRBJ2-5	TGTGCCAGCACCGAGACGGGGACATTAGAGACCCAGTACTTC	CASTETGTLETQYF
NA	TRBV4-3	NA	TRBJ2-3	TGCGCCAGCAGCCCGAGGGGACGGGGGAGCACAGATACGCAGTATTTT	CASSPRGRGSTDTQYF
NA	TRBV9	NA	TRBJ2-5	TGTGCCAGCAGCGTTAGGGGGGACAGTTGGGAGACCCAGTACTTC	CASSVRGDSWETQYF
NA	TRBV7-9	TRBD1	TRBJ1-4	TGTGCCAGCAGCTTAGCCGACAGGGCTAATGAAAAACTGTTTTTT	CASSLADRANEKLFF
NA	TRBV29-1	TRBD2	TRBJ2-7	TGCAGCACCCTAGGGAGGGACCACGAGCAGTACTTC	CSTLGRDHEQYF
NA	TRBV5-1	NA	TRBJ1-2	TGCGCCAGCAGCTTCCGGACACCCCGCGGCTATGGCTACACCTTC	CASSFRTPRGYGYTF
once	TRBV11-3	TRBD1	TRBJ2-1	TGTGCCAGCAGTTCTACAGGGGGCAGGAATGAGCAGTTCTTC	CASSSTGGRNEQFF
NA	TRBV7-9	NA	TRBJ1-1	TGTGCCAGCAGCCCACAGGGGAACACTGAAGCTTTCTTT	CASSPQGNTEAFF
NA	TRBV4-1	TRBD1	TRBJ2-7	TGCGCCAGCAGCCAAGTTTACAGGGGGCTCGACGAGCAGTACTTC	CASSQVYRGLDEQYF
NA	TRBV18	NA	TRBJ1-2	TGTGCCAGCTCCCAGGATATCTATGGCTACACCTTC	CASSQDIYGYTF
NA	TRBV2	NA	TRBJ2-1	TGTGCCAGCAGTGAAGGATGGTCAGGGGATGAGCAGTTCTTC	CASSEGWSGDEQFF
NA	TRBV7-9	TRBD2	TRBJ2-1	TGTGCCACCGTAGCGGGGGAGTACAATGAGCAGTTCTTC	CATVAGEYNEQFF
NA	TRBV4-1	TRBD2	TRBJ2-3	TGCGCCAGCAGCCAAAAATATGGGACTAGCGGGGGGGCAGATACGCAGTATTTT	CASSQKYGTSGGADTQYF
once	TRBV5-8	TRBD1	TRBJ1-6	TGTGCCAGCAGCTTGGGGAGGACAGGCTATAATTCACCCCTCCACTTT	CASSLGRTGYNSPLHF
NA	TRBV7-7	TRBD1	TRBJ2-1	TGTGCTAGCAGCGAAGGACAGGGTATTGGTGAGCAGTTCTTC	CASSEGQGIGEQFF
NA	TRBV7-3	NA	TRBJ2-2	TGTGCCAGCAGCCCCTCCCGGGCTAGCGCCACCGGGGAGCTGTTTTTT	CASSPSRASATGELFF
NA	TRBV11-3	TRBD1	TRBJ2-7	TGTGCCAGCAGCTTAGGGACAGGGTTCCACGAGCAGTACTTC	CASSLGTGFHEQYF
few	TRBV2	NA	TRBJ1-2	TGTGCCAGCTCACCGCGTACCTATGGCTACACCTTC	CASSPRTYGYTF
NA	TRBV2	TRBD2	TRBJ2-3	TGTGCCAGCAGATTAGCGGGGGGGTTCACAGATACGCAGTATTTT	CASRLAGGFTDTQYF
NA	TRBV6-1	NA	TRBJ2-1	TGTGCCAGCAGTCAGAATCCGGGACACTACAATGAGCAGTTCTTC	CASSQNPGHYNEQFF
once	TRBV5-5	NA	TRBJ2-1	TGTGCCAGCAGCTTGGTAGGGACCCGCGGGGCCTACAATGAGCAGTTCTTC	CASSLVGTRGAYNEQFF
NA	TRBV10-3	TRBD1	TRBJ2-7	TGTGCCATCAGGGACAGGGCCTACGAGCAGTACTTC	CAIRDRAYEQYF
once	TRBV19	NA	TRBJ1-2	TGTGCCAGTAGTACCCACGGGGGGGCAGATTATGGCTACACCTTC	CASSTHGGADYGYTF
NA	TRBV4-1	TRBD1	TRBJ1-6	TGCGCCAGCAGCCCCGGAGCAGGGGGCTTACTGAATTCACCCCTCCACTTT	CASSPGAGGLLNSPLHF
NA	TRBV2	NA	TRBJ1-1	TGTGCCAGCAGCCTACAGGGTCACACTGAAGCTTTCTTT	CASSLQGHTEAFF
NA	TRBV5-6	NA	TRBJ2-3	TGTGCCAGCAGCCTGATCGAGGTAGATACGCAGTATTTT	CASSLIEVDTQYF
few	TRBV30	NA	TRBJ1-1	TGTGCCTGGAGTGTAGTAGGGGGTAACACTGAAGCTTTCTTT	CAWSVVGGNTEAFF
NA	TRBV5-1	TRBD1	TRBJ1-2	TGCGCCAGCAGCTTGGGACAGGGGGCAAGTGGCTACACCTTC	CASSLGQGASGYTF
NA	TRBV9	TRBD1	TRBJ2-7	TGTGCCAGCTCAGGGGGACAGGGTTCCTACGAGCAGTACTTC	CASSGGQGSYEQYF
NA	TRBV25-1	NA	TRBJ2-2	TGTGCCAGCAGCCTAACCCTGACAGGGAGGACCGGGGAGCTGTTTTTT	CASSLTLTGRTGELFF
NA	TRBV7-2	NA	TRBJ2-5	TGTGCCAGCAGCCGGAGTTCCGTCCAAGAGACCCAGTACTTC	CASSRSSVQETQYF
NA	TRBV18	NA	TRBJ2-1	TGTGCCAGCTCACCGACTCTCCAGGGGAACAATGAGCAGTTCTTC	CASSPTLQGNNEQFF
NA	TRBV18	NA	TRBJ2-7	TGTGCCAGCTCACCCAGGGACACCTCCTACGAGCAGTACTTC	CASSPRDTSYEQYF
NA	TRBV5-1	NA	TRBJ1-2	TGCGCCAGCAGCCCGGATGGGGACTTCTTAGATGGCTACACCTTC	CASSPDGDFLDGYTF
NA	TRBV19	TRBD2	TRBJ2-7	TGTGCCAGTAGTATTGGGACTAGCGGTGCCTACGAGCAGTACTTC	CASSIGTSGAYEQYF
NA	TRBV7-2	TRBD1	TRBJ1-2	TGTGCCAGCAGGACAGGGGATATTAGCTATGGCTACACCTTC	CASRTGDISYGYTF
once	TRBV6-5	TRBD1	TRBJ2-7	TGTGCCAGCAGTCCAAGAAGGACAGGGTTCGAGCAGTACTTC	CASSPRRTGFEQYF
NA	TRBV6-1	TRBD1	TRBJ1-1	TGTGCCAGCAGTGAAGAGGGGACAGGGGGAGAAGCTTTCTTT	CASSEEGTGGEAFF
once	TRBV2	TRBD2	TRBJ2-1	TGTGCCAGCAGGGACAGGACTAGCGGGGGTTTCAATGAGCAGTTCTTC	CASRDRTSGGFNEQFF
NA	TRBV5-1	NA	TRBJ1-1	TGCGCCAGCAGCTTCCTGACAGGAGCGAACACTGAAGCTTTCTTT	CASSFLTGANTEAFF
once	TRBV27	TRBD1	TRBJ2-7	TGTGCCAGCACCGCCCTTGGACAGGGGTCCCACGAGCAGTACTTC	CASTALGQGSHEQYF
NA	TRBV28	TRBD2	TRBJ2-5	TGTGCCAGCAGTCTCGGACTAGCTATCAAGTACTTC	CASSLGLAIKYF
NA	TRBV7-8	NA	TRBJ1-3	TGTGCCAGCAGCCCCGCCCGGACAGCTACTGGAAACACCATATATTTT	CASSPARTATGNTIYF
once	TRBV5-1	TRBD1	TRBJ1-3	TGCGCCAGCAGCTTGACAGGGGGGGAATTCTCTGGAAACACCATATATTTT	CASSLTGGEFSGNTIYF
NA	TRBV6-1	NA	TRBJ1-6	TGTGCCAGCAGTGAATGGCACAGCAGATCACCCCTCCACTTT	CASSEWHSRSPLHF
NA	TRBV5-1	TRBD1	TRBJ1-2	TGCGCCAGCAGCTTGGACGGACAGGGGGCGTTTGGCTACACCTTC	CASSLDGQGAFGYTF
NA	TRBV5-1	TRBD1	TRBJ1-5	TGCGCCAGCAGCTCTGGGACAGAAAATCAGCCCCAGCATTTT	CASSSGTENQPQHF
NA	TRBV7-9	NA	TRBJ2-1	TGTGCCAGCAGCCTCCCGTCGGGACTAGGGGGCCAGGGTGAGCAGTTCTTC	CASSLPSGLGGQGEQFF
once	TRBV13	NA	TRBJ2-1	TGTGCCACCGCGAGCGGGTCCTACAATGAGCAGTTCTTC	CATASGSYNEQFF